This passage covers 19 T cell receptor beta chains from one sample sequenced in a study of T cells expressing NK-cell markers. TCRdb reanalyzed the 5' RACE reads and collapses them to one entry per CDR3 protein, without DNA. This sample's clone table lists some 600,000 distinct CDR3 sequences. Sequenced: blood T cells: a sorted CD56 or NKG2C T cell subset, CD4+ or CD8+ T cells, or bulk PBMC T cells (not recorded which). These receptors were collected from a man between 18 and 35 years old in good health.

CDR3 in amino acids: CASSPFSTGTTEAFF. J is TRBJ1-1 and V is TRBV4-3; without DNA, the TCRdb call of TRBD1 cannot be checked. The CDR3 extends over 15 amino acids. CDR1 is LGHNA, CDR2 YSLEER, per germline.

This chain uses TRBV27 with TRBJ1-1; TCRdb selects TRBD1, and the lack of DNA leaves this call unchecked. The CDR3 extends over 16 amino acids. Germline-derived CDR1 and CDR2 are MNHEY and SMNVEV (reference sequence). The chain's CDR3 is CASSLGDPITGTEAFF.

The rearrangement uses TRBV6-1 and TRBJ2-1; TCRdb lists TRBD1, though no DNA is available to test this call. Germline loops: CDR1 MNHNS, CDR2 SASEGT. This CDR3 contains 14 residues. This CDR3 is CASSDGQFRGEQFF.

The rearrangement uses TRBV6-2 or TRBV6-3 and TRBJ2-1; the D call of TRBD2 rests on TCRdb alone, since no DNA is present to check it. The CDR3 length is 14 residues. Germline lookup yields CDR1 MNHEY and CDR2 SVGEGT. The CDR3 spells CASSYSTSGRDQFF.

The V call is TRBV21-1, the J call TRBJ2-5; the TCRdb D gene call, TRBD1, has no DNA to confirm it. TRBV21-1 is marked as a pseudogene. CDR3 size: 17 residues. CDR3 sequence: CASSHRDSAKIQETQYF.

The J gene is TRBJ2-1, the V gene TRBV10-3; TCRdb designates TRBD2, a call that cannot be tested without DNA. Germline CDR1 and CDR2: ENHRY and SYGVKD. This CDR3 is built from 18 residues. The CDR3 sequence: CAISESRGGLAGGAEQFF.

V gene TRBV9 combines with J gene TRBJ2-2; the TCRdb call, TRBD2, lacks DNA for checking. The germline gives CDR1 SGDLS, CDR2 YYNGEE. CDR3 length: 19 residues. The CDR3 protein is CASSPRRGIVNANTGELFF.

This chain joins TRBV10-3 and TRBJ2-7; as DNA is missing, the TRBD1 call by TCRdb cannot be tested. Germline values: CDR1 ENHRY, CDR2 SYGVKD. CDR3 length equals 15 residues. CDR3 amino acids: CAISERGQGAYEQYF.

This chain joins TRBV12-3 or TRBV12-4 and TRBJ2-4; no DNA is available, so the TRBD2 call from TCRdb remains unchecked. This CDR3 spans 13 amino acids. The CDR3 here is CAISNLAGNIQYF.

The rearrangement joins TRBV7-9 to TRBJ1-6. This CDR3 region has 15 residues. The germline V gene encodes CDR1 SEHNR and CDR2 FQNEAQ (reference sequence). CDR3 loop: CASSLLNSYNSPLHF.

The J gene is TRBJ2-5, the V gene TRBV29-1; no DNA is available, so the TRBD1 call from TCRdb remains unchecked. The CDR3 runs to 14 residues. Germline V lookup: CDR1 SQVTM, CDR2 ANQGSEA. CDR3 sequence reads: CSVDRAGGLETQYF.

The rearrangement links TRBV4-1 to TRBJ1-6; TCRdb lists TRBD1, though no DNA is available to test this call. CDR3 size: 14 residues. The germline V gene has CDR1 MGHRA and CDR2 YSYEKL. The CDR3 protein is CASSQDWGDSPLHF.

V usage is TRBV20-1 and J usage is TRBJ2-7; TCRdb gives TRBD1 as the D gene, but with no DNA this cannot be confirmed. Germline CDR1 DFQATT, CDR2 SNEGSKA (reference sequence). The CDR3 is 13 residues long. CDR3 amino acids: CSAPDRGRVEQYF.

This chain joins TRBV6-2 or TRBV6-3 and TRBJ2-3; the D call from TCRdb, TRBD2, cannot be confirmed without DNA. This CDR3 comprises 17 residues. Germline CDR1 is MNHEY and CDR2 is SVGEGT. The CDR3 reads CASSYDGTSRAFYTQYF.

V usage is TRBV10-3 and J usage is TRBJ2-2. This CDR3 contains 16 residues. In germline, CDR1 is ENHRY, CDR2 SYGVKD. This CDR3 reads CAISESIDSYTGELFF.

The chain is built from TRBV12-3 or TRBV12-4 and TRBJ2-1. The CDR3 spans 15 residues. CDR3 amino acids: CASSFGGSSYNEQFF.

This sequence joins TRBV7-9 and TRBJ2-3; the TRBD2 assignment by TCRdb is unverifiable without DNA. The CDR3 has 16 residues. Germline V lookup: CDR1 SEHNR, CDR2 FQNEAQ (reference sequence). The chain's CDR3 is CASSLAGTLLGDTQYF.

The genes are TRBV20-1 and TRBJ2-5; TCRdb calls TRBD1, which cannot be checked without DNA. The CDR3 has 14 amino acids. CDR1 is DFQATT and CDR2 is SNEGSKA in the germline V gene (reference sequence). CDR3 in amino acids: CSARYAQGSETQYF.

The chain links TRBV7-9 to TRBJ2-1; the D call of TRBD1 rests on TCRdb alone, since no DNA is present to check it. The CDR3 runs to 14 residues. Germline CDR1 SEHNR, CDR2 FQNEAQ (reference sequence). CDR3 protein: CASGEDRGYNEQFF. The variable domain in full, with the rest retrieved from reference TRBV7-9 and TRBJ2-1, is DTGVSQNPRHKITKRGQNVTFRCDPISEHNRLYWYRQTLGQGPEFLTYFQNEAQLEKSRLLSDRFSAERPKGSFSTLEIQRTEQGDSAMYLCASGEDRGYNEQFFGPGTRLTVL.